Below are 22 T cell receptor beta chains sequenced from a single sample in a study of shared clonotypes between healthy human individuals. TCRdb's copy holds only in-frame clones and misses some; the assay was immunoSEQ multiplex PCR. There are approximately 510,000 clones in the sample; approximately 85% occur only once, and about an eighth lies in the top ten. The sequenced sample consisted of PBMCs. The source is a woman aged 40-49 years in good health. Some clones in this sample may be carry-over from other donors' samples.

The table lists this clone with a few counts. This chain links TRBV7-6 with TRBJ1-1; no clear D. The germline V and J ends were trimmed by 1 base and 3 bases, with 9 bases remaining between them. The CDR3 extends over 14 amino acids. Looked up from germline, CDR1 is SGHVS and CDR2 is FNYEAQ. The CDR3 nucleotides are TGTGCCAGCAGCTTAGGGCGGGGAGACACTGAAGCTTTCTTT. This codes for CASSLGRGDTEAFF.

The chain carries TRBV9 and TRBJ2-5; 8 nucleotides align to TRBD2. The ends lost 3 bases at V and 4 bases at J; junction bases unmatched: 8. This CDR3 is built from 15 residues. CDR1 and CDR2 from the germline V gene are SGDLS and YYNGEE. The CDR3 DNA reads TGTGCCAGCAGCGACATGGACGCGGGAGGAGAGACCCAGTACTTC. Amino acids: CASSDMDAGGETQYF.

The chain links TRBV29-1 to TRBJ1-5, with no clear D. In germline, CDR1 is SQVTM, CDR2 ANQGSEA. Trimming removed 5 bases at V and 4 bases at J, with 9 bases between. The CDR3 runs to 12 residues. The CDR3 region is CSVSSGNQPQHF. CDR3 DNA: TGCAGCGTTTCATCGGGTAATCAGCCCCAGCATTTT.

Points on this clone: This specimen includes other DNA sequences encoding the same CDR3. The rearrangement uses TRBV4-1 and TRBJ1-1; 8 bases line up with TRBD1. Unmatched junction bases numbered 7, after V lost 4 bases and J lost 0 bases. Germline-derived CDR1 and CDR2 are MGHRA and YSYEKL. This CDR3 has 16 residues. The CDR3 DNA follows: TGCGCCAGCAGCCTTCGGACAGGGATAATGAACACTGAAGCTTTCTTT. It specifies CASSLRTGIMNTEAFF.

The chain carries TRBV6-4 and TRBJ2-3, with 7 positions matching TRBD2. The CDR3 extends over 17 amino acids. V lost 3 bases to trimming and J lost 2 bases; unmatched junction nucleotides: 11. In germline, CDR1 is MRHNA, CDR2 SNTAGT. In DNA form, the CDR3 reads TGTGCCAGCAGTGAAACGGGAGGACAAGGCTACACAGATACGCAGTATTTT. This sequence encodes CASSETGGQGYTDTQYF.

The chain combines TRBV30 with TRBJ1-1, with 8 positions matching TRBD1. This CDR3 is 13 amino acids long. V dropped 4 bases and J dropped 3; count of bases not matched to a gene: 4. Germline V gives CDR1 GTSNPN, CDR2 SVGIG (reference sequence). CDR3 sequence: CAWTGGSYTEAFF. CDR3 bases: TGTGCCTGGACAGGGGGCAGCTACACTGAAGCTTTCTTT.

This chain uses TRBV18 with TRBJ2-7; TRBD1 aligns across 8 bases. V lost 6 bases to trimming and J lost 5 bases; unmatched junction nucleotides: 9. The germline V gene has CDR1 KGHSH and CDR2 LQKENI. This CDR3 region has 14 residues. The CDR3 DNA is TGTGCCAGCTCTCGGACAGGGTCGAGGGACGAGCAGTACTTC. This gives the protein CASSRTGSRDEQYF.

The CDR3 sequence is CASSLGGSRESGDTQYF. CDR3 in DNA: TGTGCCAGCAGCTTGGGGGGGTCCCGGGAAAGCGGAGATACGCAGTATTTT. J is TRBJ2-3 and V is TRBV5-8; D could derive from TRBD1 or TRBD2 (5 bases each). The CDR3 has 17 residues. Per germline, CDR1 SGHTS and CDR2 YDEGEE. V was cut by 0 bases and J by 5 bases, with 19 bases left in between.

V and J are TRBV6-1 and TRBJ2-7, with 13 bases fitting TRBD2. Trimming took 1 base from V and 2 from J; bases not matched to a gene: 23. Looked up from germline, CDR1 is MNHNS and CDR2 is SASEGT. The CDR3 covers 23 residues. The CDR3 DNA sequence: TGTGCCAGCAGTGAAGGGGGTTGGGGACTAGCGGGAAAGGATCCCCCCGTGGCCTACGAGCAGTACTTC. This gives the protein CASSEGGWGLAGKDPPVAYEQYF.

The chain employs TRBV5-6 and TRBJ2-1, with D perhaps TRBD2 (5 bases). Germline values: CDR1 SGHDT, CDR2 YYEEEE. V lost 4 bases and J lost 7, with 21 bases in between. The CDR3 totals 16 residues. CDR3 nucleotide sequence: TGTGCCAGCAGCAGAACTCCTAGCAGGACCCGTAATGAGCAGTTCTTC. Translation gives CASSRTPSRTRNEQFF.

V usage is TRBV6-4 and J usage is TRBJ2-1, with 10 bases fitting TRBD2. With V trimmed by 3 bases and J by 6 bases, 5 bases remained unmatched. This CDR3 has 15 amino acids. Germline lookup yields CDR1 MRHNA and CDR2 SNTAGT. The DNA of the CDR3 is TGTGCCAGCAGTGAGCTAGCGGGAGCTGGCAATGAGCAGTTCTTC. Protein: CASSELAGAGNEQFF.

This clone has only a few counts. The rearrangement uses TRBV14 and TRBJ1-1; 8 bases align to TRBD1. There are 15 residues in the CDR3. The ends lost 4 bases at V and 0 bases at J; junction bases unmatched: 4. Germline V lookup: CDR1 SGHDN, CDR2 FVKESK. The CDR3 DNA reads TGTGCCAGCAGCCCTGGACAGGGAATGAACACTGAAGCTTTCTTT. Amino acid sequence: CASSPGQGMNTEAFF. The full variable domain, with the rest looked up from reference TRBV14 and TRBJ1-1, is EAGVTQFPSHSVIEKGQTVTLRCDPISGHDNLYWYRRVMGKEIKFLLHFVKESKQDESGMPNNRFLAERTGGTYSTLKVQPAELEDSGVYFCASSPGQGMNTEAFFGQGTRLTVV.

This sequence joins TRBV27 and TRBJ2-1; TRBD2 agrees at 10 bases. The CDR3 loop spans 16 amino acids. The germline V gene has CDR1 MNHEY and CDR2 SMNVEV (reference sequence). Losses at the gene ends were 1 base for V and 6 bases for J; bases not matched to a gene: 6. The CDR3 DNA follows: TGTGCCAGCAGTTTATTCGGGCTAGCGGGAGCCAATGAGCAGTTCTTC. Its protein is CASSLFGLAGANEQFF.

J is TRBJ2-7 and V is TRBV6-1; a weak D match, TRBD2 (6 bases). The CDR3 totals 13 residues. V lost 8 bases to trimming and J lost 6 bases, with 17 bases between them. The germline gives CDR1 MNHNS, CDR2 SASEGT. In DNA form, the CDR3 reads TGTGCCAGCTTCCCAATGCAGGGAGGCGAGCAGTACTTC. Protein sequence: CASFPMQGGEQYF.

The chain employs TRBV4-1 and TRBJ1-1; D is possibly TRBD1 (5 bases). The CDR3 spans 16 residues. Trimming cost V 3 bases and J 7 bases, with 21 bases left between them. Germline CDR1 MGHRA, CDR2 YSYEKL. The chain's CDR3 is CASSQGEKGDPREAFF. The CDR3 coding sequence is TGCGCCAGCAGCCAGGGGGAGAAAGGGGACCCCCGTGAAGCTTTCTTT.

The J gene is TRBJ2-3, the V gene TRBV29-1, with 9 positions matching TRBD1. In germline, CDR1 is SQVTM, CDR2 ANQGSEA. Trimming removed 6 bases from V and 7 bases from J; junction bases left unmatched: 8. The CDR3 length is 13 residues. CDR3 sequence reads: CSVGQGFRNTQYF. CDR3 sequence (DNA): TGCAGCGTCGGACAGGGGTTCAGGAATACGCAGTATTTT.

This clone appeared a single time. The chain combines TRBV11-2 with TRBJ2-1; 9 nucleotides line up with TRBD2. This CDR3 has 16 amino acids. The V and J ends lost 4 bases and 0 bases, in that order; junction bases with no gene match: 4. From germline, CDR1 is SGHAT and CDR2 FQNNGV. CDR3 coding DNA: TGTGCCAGCAGCTCCATAGCGGGGGACTCCTACAATGAGCAGTTCTTC. It codes for CASSSIAGDSYNEQFF.

The rearrangement joins TRBV5-1 to TRBJ2-1; TRBD2 matches at 14 bases. Germline CDR1 is SGHRS and CDR2 is YFSETQ. The CDR3 has 15 residues. Germline trimming cut 8 bases from V and 2 bases from J; bases unmatched to any gene: 3. The CDR3: CASKGLAGAYNEQFF. The CDR3 DNA reads TGCGCCAGTAAGGGACTAGCGGGAGCCTACAATGAGCAGTTCTTC.

The table lists this clone with a count of one. The chain joins TRBV11-2 to TRBJ2-1, with no clear D. This CDR3 comprises 16 residues. Germline CDR1 is SGHAT and CDR2 is FQNNGV. V lost 5 bases and J lost 0, with 14 bases in between. Here the CDR3 DNA reads TGTGCCAGCAGCCTCCAGCCAAGCAGCTCCTACAATGAGCAGTTCTTC. Amino acids: CASSLQPSSSYNEQFF.

This sequence joins TRBV10-2 and TRBJ1-4, with a tentative D call TRBD1 (5 bases). Germline values: CDR1 WSHSY, CDR2 SAAADI. Trimming took off 7 bases at V and 6 bases at J, with 12 bases between the two ends. There are 13 residues in the CDR3. The CDR3 loop reads CASTGTDHEKLFF. The CDR3 DNA reads as TGCGCCAGCACCGGGACGGATCATGAAAAACTGTTTTTT.

The gene calls are TRBV30 and TRBJ2-1; the match to TRBD2 covers 8 bases. The CDR3 covers 13 residues. V gave up 4 bases and J gave up 7 bases; unmatched junction bases: 6. The germline V gene has CDR1 GTSNPN and CDR2 SVGIG (reference sequence). The CDR3, as DNA: TGTGCCTGGACCGGGAGGGCCGGGAATGAGCAGTTCTTC. This sequence encodes CAWTGRAGNEQFF.

This sequence joins TRBV7-3 and TRBJ1-1; D is possibly TRBD1 (5 bases). CDR3 length equals 15 residues. CDR1 and CDR2 from the germline V gene are SGHTA and FQGTGA. Trimming pared 1 base from V and 4 bases from J, leaving 13 bases between. CDR3 sequence (DNA): TGTGCCAGCAGCTTAATGGGCAGGGCCGGCACTGAAGCTTTCTTT. It encodes CASSLMGRAGTEAFF.